The present T cell receptor (beta chain) was sequenced within a study of blood T cell repertoires in COVID-19. Looking at the study overall: Both acute and convalescent COVID-19 samples were obtained from the United States, Italy and Spain. Nucleic acid was either cDNA or gDNA, and it came from T cells, B-cell-depleted T cells, or PBMCs.

TCRdb's table, derived via immunoSEQ multiplex PCR, lists solely in-frame clones and lacks some. The sample holds some 150,000 clones, around 83% seen once. A single count supports this clone. Trimming cost V 4 bases and J 6 bases; bases outside gene matches: 8. The CDR3 runs to 15 residues. Germline CDR1 and CDR2: SGHRS and YFSETQ. Sequenced material: peripheral blood. This chain joins TRBV5-1 and TRBJ1-5; 9 bases are shared with TRBD1. The TCR originated in a man aged 35 to 55 with acute or convalescent COVID-19. The chain's CDR3 is CASSGDRDPPQPQHF. The CDR3, as DNA: TGCGCCAGCAGCGGGGACAGGGACCCCCCTCAGCCCCAGCATTTT.